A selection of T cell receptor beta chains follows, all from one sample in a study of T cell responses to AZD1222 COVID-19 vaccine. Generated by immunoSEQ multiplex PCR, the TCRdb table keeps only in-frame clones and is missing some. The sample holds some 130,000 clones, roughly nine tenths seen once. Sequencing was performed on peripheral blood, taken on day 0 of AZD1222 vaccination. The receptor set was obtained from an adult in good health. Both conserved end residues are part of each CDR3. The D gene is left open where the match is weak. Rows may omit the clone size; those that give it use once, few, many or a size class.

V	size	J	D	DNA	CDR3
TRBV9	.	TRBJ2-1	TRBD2	TGTGCCAGCAGCCCCCAGACTAGCGGGGGTGGCAATGAGCAGTTCTTC	CASSPQTSGGGNEQFF
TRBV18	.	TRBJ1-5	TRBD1	TGTGCCAGCTCAGACCAGGGGGTAGGCAATCAGCCCCAGCATTTT	CASSDQGVGNQPQHF
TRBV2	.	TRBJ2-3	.	TGTGCCAGCAGTGAACCCCCATTTTTAACAGATTTCACAGATACGCAGTATTTT	CASSEPPFLTDFTDTQYF
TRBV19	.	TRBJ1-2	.	TGTGCCAGCGTCCGGGATAGTCGCTATGGCTACACCTTC	CASVRDSRYGYTF
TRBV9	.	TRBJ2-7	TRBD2	TGTGCCAGCAGCGTGGGACTAGAACGCTACGAGCAGTACTTC	CASSVGLERYEQYF
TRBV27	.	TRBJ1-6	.	TGTGCCAGCAGTTCGGGACTCCAGAGCTCCTATAATTCACCCCTCCACTTT	CASSSGLQSSYNSPLHF
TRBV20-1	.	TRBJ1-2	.	TGCAGTGCTAGAGATAACAATATTCTTTTTTTC	CSARDNNILFF
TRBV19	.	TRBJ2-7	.	TGTGCCAGTAGTATAGCTCCTTCCTACGAGCAGTACTTC	CASSIAPSYEQYF
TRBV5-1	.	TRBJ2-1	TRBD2	TGCGCCAGCAGCTTTGGACTAGCGGGGGTCTATGAGCAGTTCTTC	CASSFGLAGVYEQFF
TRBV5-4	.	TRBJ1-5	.	TGTGCCAGCAGCTTGGGGGTTGGGGGTCAGCCCCAGCATTTT	CASSLGVGGQPQHF
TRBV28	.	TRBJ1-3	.	TGTGCCAGCAGACCGAAGGGACCGAGCTCTGGAAACACCATATATTTT	CASRPKGPSSGNTIYF
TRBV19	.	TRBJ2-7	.	TGTGCCAGTAGTATTGGCGGGGAGCAGTACTTC	CASSIGGEQYF
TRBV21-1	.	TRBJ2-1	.	TGTGCCAGCAGCAAAGAGACAGGGCCCTTCTCCTACAATGAGCAGTTCTTC	CASSKETGPFSYNEQFF
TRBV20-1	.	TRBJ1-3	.	TGCAGTGCTAGTCTATTAAGGGATAACTCTGGAAACACCATATATTTT	CSASLLRDNSGNTIYF
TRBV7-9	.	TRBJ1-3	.	TGTGCCAGCAGCTTAGTACAGGGCCCTTTTTCTGGAAACACCATATATTTT	CASSLVQGPFSGNTIYF
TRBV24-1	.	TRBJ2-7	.	TGTGCCACCAGTGACCCCGGGACCGAGCAGTACTTC	CATSDPGTEQYF
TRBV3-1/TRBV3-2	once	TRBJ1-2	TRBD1	TGTGCCAGCAGCCCCGGGACAGGGGGTTATGGCTACACCTTC	CASSPGTGGYGYTF